Listed below are T cell receptor beta chains from one sample, sequenced in a study of blood T cell repertoires in COVID-19. TCRdb's table, derived via immunoSEQ multiplex PCR, lists solely in-frame clones and lacks some. The sample carries around 430,000 clones, about 86% recorded once. The sequenced sample consisted of PBMCs or T cells enriched from blood (not recorded which). The receptors here all came from a woman aged 50 to 60 who had recovered from COVID-19. Each CDR3 is given with its conserved first and last residue. D genes are given only for firm matches. For some rows the clone size is stated as once, few or many, or as a class when expanded; others skip it.

J,V,size,D,DNA,CDR3
TRBJ1-6,TRBV7-2,.,TRBD1,TGTGCCAGCAGCGTCGGACAGGGGAAACCCTATAATTCACCCCTCCACTTT,CASSVGQGKPYNSPLHF
TRBJ2-5,TRBV9,.,TRBD2,TGTGCCAGCAGCGTCCGGGGGGAAGAGACCCAGTACTTC,CASSVRGEETQYF
TRBJ1-5,TRBV6-2/TRBV6-3,once,.,TGTGCCAGCAGTTACAGCCCCTCCGACAGCTATAGCAATCAGCCCCAGCATTTT,CASSYSPSDSYSNQPQHF
TRBJ1-1,TRBV2,.,.,TGTGCCAGCAGTGAACGCAGGGTATTCGGGTTGAACACTGAAGCTTTCTTT,CASSERRVFGLNTEAFF
TRBJ1-4,TRBV4-1,.,TRBD1,TGCGCCAGCAGCCAGAGGACAGGGGGATCAACTAATGAAAAACTGTTTTTT,CASSQRTGGSTNEKLFF
TRBJ1-3,TRBV2,.,.,TGTGCCAGCAGTGAAGCGGTAGGGGCTGGAAACACCATATATTTT,CASSEAVGAGNTIYF
TRBJ2-5,TRBV5-1,.,TRBD1,TGCGCCAGCAGCTTGAAACTCGGACAGGGAATAGAGACCCAGTACTTC,CASSLKLGQGIETQYF
TRBJ1-2,TRBV13,.,.,TGTGCCAGCAGCTTAGGAGGGGATGGCTACACCTTC,CASSLGGDGYTF
TRBJ2-3,TRBV9,.,TRBD2,TGTGCCAGCAGCAAGCTAGCGGGGTATCGGACAGATACGCAGTATTTT,CASSKLAGYRTDTQYF
TRBJ2-7,TRBV5-6,.,.,TGTGCCAGCAGCTTGGGGCTAGGCGAGCAGTACTTC,CASSLGLGEQYF
TRBJ1-5,TRBV11-2,.,.,TGTGCCAGCAGCTCTACCTCAGGGGTCCAGGAGCCCCAGCATTTT,CASSSTSGVQEPQHF
TRBJ2-1,TRBV21-1,.,.,TGTGCCAGCGAGGGCGGAATTAGGGATGAGTTCTACAATGAGCAGTTCTTC,CASEGGIRDEFYNEQFF
TRBJ1-1,TRBV19,.,.,TGTGCCAGTAGTATAAAGTGGGGGGACGGAGATATGAACACTGAAGCTTTCTTT,CASSIKWGDGDMNTEAFF